This T cell receptor (beta chain) is drawn from a study of cytomegalovirus exposure and HLA in healthy donors. This clone was observed a handful of times. The V gene's germline CDR1 is SGHVS and CDR2 FNYEAQ. V lost 1 base and J 7 bases, leaving 11 bases between the germline ends. This CDR3 has 13 residues. Clones were read by immunoSEQ multiplex PCR, and TCRdb kept only the in-frame ones, dropping some. Here the sample spans some 260,000 clones, 80% to 95% being singletons. The specimen was PBMCs. The sequence was collected from a woman aged 30 to 39 in good health and CMV-seronegative. The chain joins TRBV7-6 to TRBJ2-7; either TRBD1 or TRBD2 may fit D (5 bases each). The CDR3 protein is CASSLEGPKEQYF. In DNA, the CDR3 is TGTGCCAGCAGCTTAGAGGGACCAAAGGAGCAGTACTTC.